Listed here are 5 T cell receptor beta chains from one sample, sequenced in a study of shared T cell receptors in the human thymus. The repertoire was sequenced with immunoSEQ multiplex PCR; TCRdb's copy has only in-frame clones and lacks some. In the table there are roughly 410,000 clones, approximately 95% of which are singletons. What was sequenced was thymocytes. These receptors came from a human donor.

The chain is built from TRBV9 and TRBJ2-1, with D perhaps assigned TRBD1 or TRBD2 (6 bases each). The CDR3 extends over 15 amino acids. Germline CDR1 is SGDLS and CDR2 is YYNGEE. The ends were cut back, 4 bases at V and 9 bases at J, with 20 bases in the middle. The CDR3 protein is CASSPDWGARSEQFF. CDR3 nucleotides: TGTGCCAGCAGCCCTGACTGGGGGGCAAGAAGTGAGCAGTTCTTC.

The chain couples TRBV19 to TRBJ2-1, with D tentatively TRBD2 (6 bases). The length of the CDR3 is 14 residues. Trimming took 0 bases from V and 3 from J, leaving 6 bases between them. Germline lookup yields CDR1 LNHDA and CDR2 SQIVND (reference sequence). CDR3 sequence: CASSIERDYNEQFF. The CDR3 DNA sequence: TGTGCCAGTAGTATAGAGCGGGACTACAATGAGCAGTTCTTC.

V and J are TRBV27 and TRBJ2-2, with TRBD2 matching over 8 bases. The V gene end was trimmed by 7 bases and the J gene end by 3 bases; junction bases not matched to a gene: 13. The CDR3 consists of 17 residues. Germline V gene lookup returns CDR1 MNHEY and CDR2 SMNVEV (reference sequence). For the CDR3, the DNA is TGTGCCAGCACCCCATTCGCGGGAGGTCGTCACACCGGGGAGCTGTTTTTT. Translated, it gives CASTPFAGGRHTGELFF.

J is TRBJ2-7 and V is TRBV5-5; D call uncertain. The CDR3 contains 11 residues. V gave up 4 bases and J gave up 2 bases, with 4 bases separating them. The germline gives CDR1 SGHKS, CDR2 YYEKEE (reference sequence). The CDR3 is CASSQAYEQYF. The CDR3 nucleotides read TGTGCCAGCAGCCAAGCCTACGAGCAGTACTTC.

The gene calls are TRBV7-4 and TRBJ1-2; maybe TRBD1 (6 bases). The germline V gene has CDR1 SGHVT and CDR2 SQSDAQ. CDR3 size: 16 residues. Trimming took 4 bases from V and 7 from J, leaving 22 bases between them. The chain's CDR3 is CASSSQNPIQGIGYTF. CDR3 DNA sequence: TGTGCCAGCAGCTCACAGAATCCCATACAGGGCATTGGCTACACCTTC.